The following is a TCR beta chain sequence with its context. This entry belongs to a study of T cells in Graves' hyperthyroidism and ophthalmopathy. The source material, RNA transcripts, was used to amplify TCR beta CDR3 regions. Initially, a first-round RT-PCR of the TCR CDR3 employed the HTBI primer set. MiXCR was run by TCRdb on the multiplex PCR reads, yielding one entry per CDR3 protein. The data show a few hundred thousand distinct CDR3 sequences, more than 20% seen once. An approximately 9.4 ml volume of fresh peripheral blood provided the PBMCs. V lost 0 bases and J lost 8, with 20 bases in between. Germline V gives CDR1 SGDLS, CDR2 YYNGEE. The CDR3 is 16 residues long.

The sample comprised blood. V is TRBV9 and J is TRBJ1-2; no reliable D call. The receptor was isolated from a man aged 45-65 years with Graves' hyperthyroidism. Written as DNA, the CDR3 is TGTGCCAGCAGCGTAGCTATGAGTATAACGGTGGCGGGCTACACCTTC. It specifies CASSVAMSITVAGYTF.